The sequence of this TCR beta chain was determined in a study of spatial heterogeneity in lung cancer. Study-level background: Raw-read counts averaged over ten per unique TCR and UMI combination.

TCRdb reprocessed the 5' RACE reads with MiXCR, giving one entry per CDR3 protein. The table lists approximately 25,000 distinct CDR3 sequences, under 4% of them singletons. The time point is: sample taken at primary tumor resection. Sequencing of whole RNA from tumor, nontumor lung or frozen PBMC involved no sorting. V was clipped by 8 bases and J by 8 bases, with 17 bases between them. The germline V gene has CDR1 SGHAT and CDR2 FQNNGV. CDR3 length equals 13 residues. This clonotype was seen repeatedly, ten times or more. This chain joins TRBV11-2 and TRBJ2-3; no firm D call. Sample: PBMCs, taken at surgery. This clonotype was sampled from a female donor with early-stage non-small cell lung cancer. DNA for the CDR3: TGTGCCAGCCGGGCCCTACTCCAGCGTACGCAGTATTTT. This translates into CASRALLQRTQYF.